This T cell receptor beta chain was sequenced during a study of OX40 agonist ivuxolimab in advanced cancers. Study-level background: People who had prior anti-PD-1, anti-PD-L1 or anti-CTLA-4 therapy could take part, and roughly 40% had some.

Comments on this clone: Its cognate antigen is unknown.

The protocol was immunoSEQ multiplex PCR, while the TCRdb copy is restricted to in-frame clones and leaves out a portion. Here the sample spans 57,000 or so clones, about 82% being singletons. The study, taken as a whole, reports: Some nonresponders likewise displayed low normalized T-cell clonal expansion.

Drawing of blood for sampling happened at baseline, at cycle 4 day 1, and at cycle 7 day 1. The TCR originated in an adult with an advanced solid tumor such as melanoma, head and neck, liver or kidney cancer. The starting material was CD4+ or CD8+ T cells sorted from blood, obtained in a trial of the OX40 agonist ivuxolimab.

CDR3 DNA: TGTGCCAGCAGCTTAGCAGGGCTCTCCTACGAGCAGTACTTC. This encodes CASSLAGLSYEQYF. This chain links TRBV7-3 with TRBJ2-7; D is possibly TRBD1 (5 bases). The CDR3 loop spans 14 amino acids. Between the trimmed V and J ends, which lost 2 bases and 0 bases, there was a span of 8 bases. Germline V gene sequence: CDR1 SGHTA, CDR2 FQGTGA.